This T cell receptor beta chain comes out of a study of CD8 T cells in Susac syndrome (dated by TCRdb to between 2018 and 2021). Background on the whole study: Among the sequenced Susac syndrome patients, about six had clinically active disease and roughly 8 were in clinical remission. At blood withdrawal, Susac syndrome patients were therapy-naive, treated with corticosteroids (with IVIg additionally given to some), or treated with IVIg alone. Repertoire sequencing was used to test whether CD8+ T cell activation and differentiation in Susac syndrome was antigen driven.

Peripheral blood CD8+ and CD4+ T cells from healthy donors, Susac syndrome patients and multiple sclerosis patients were profiled using high-throughput TCR beta sequencing. The Susac syndrome patients fulfilled recently defined diagnostic criteria for definite or probable disease. Bulk CD8+ and CD4+ T cells were purified by magnetic negative isolation, whereas CD8+ TEMRA cells were enriched by FACS. Blood was collected in EDTA tubes and processed within 24 hours, with PBMCs isolated through density gradient centrifugation. PBMCs intended for TCR sequencing were cryopreserved in liquid nitrogen and were subsequently thawed in a 37 degrees C water bath. A purity of at least 90% was achieved for sorted or isolated CD4+, CD8+ and CD8+ TEMRA cells. What the study reported, not specific to this receptor: In the CD4+ T cell repertoire of Susac syndrome patients, clonal expansion was not detected. The number of individuals in the TCR sequencing and HLA analysis was acknowledged as relatively small.

RNA was extracted using the RNeasy kit, and about 0.45 to 1 ug of the RNA was reverse transcribed with random hexamers. TCR beta CDR3 regions were amplified with the immunoSEQ multiplex PCR assay covering 54 Vbeta and 13 Jbeta segments. Bias from PCR amplification was corrected by using a synthetic template baseline for primer optimization and for computational correction. The authors' analysis ran thus. Only productive sequences were kept, with reads annotated to V, D and J genes according to IMGT and analyzed in immunoSEQ Analyzer. To calculate clonality, Shannon entropy was normalized by log2 of the number of productive unique sequences and then subtracted from one. Public and private clones were assessed among the 100 most prevalent clones of each patient and control. Susac-specific clones were defined as absent from healthy and MS cohorts, some 1,000 published viral clones and other ImmuneACCESS disease sequences. TCRdb cleaned the public reads at Q25 with fastp, built clones with MiXCR and kept in-frame beta chains. Rows merge per CDR3 protein into single entries with the most common DNA and genes. Here the V and J calls rest on TCRdb's processing, not on the authors' analysis. Present in this sample are roughly 80,000 distinct CDR3 sequences, 85% to 95% of which were seen just once. The ten largest clones capture approximately 0.52% of the sample.

Regarding this clonotype: There is no known antigen for this receptor. Base qualities are missing; no much larger clone stands one base away.

The sequence was collected from a human donor with Susac syndrome. Sequenced material: CD4+ T cells from PBMCs.

The encoded CDR3 is CASRVGGLAANIQYF. The sequence in DNA is TGTGCCAGCAGGGTCGGAGGACTAGCGGCCAACATTCAGTACTTC. The receptor chain draws on TRBV28 and TRBJ2-4; 10 junctional bases match TRBD2. Sequences MDHEN (CDR1) and SYDVKM (CDR2) are obtained from the germline V gene. The CDR3 goes from the cysteine to the phenylalanine over 15 residues. The sequence is cut down to CDR3 DNA, 45 bases in frame from base 1. Germline trimming: 6 bases from V, 7 bases from J; junction bases outside gene matches: 9.